These 23 T cell receptor beta chains came from one sample sequenced in a study of shared clonotypes between healthy human individuals. CD45RO-negative, CCR7-selected cells formed the naive CD8 fraction, which excluded terminally differentiated effector memory CD45RA+ cells. Measured with immunoSEQ multiplex PCR; TCRdb has only the in-frame clones, and not every one. Among some 2,100,000 clones listed, 85% to 95% were seen once. The specimen sequenced was naive CD8+ T cells from PBMCs. These receptors were collected from a man in his late teens or twenties in good health. Some clones in this sample may be carry-over from other donors' samples.

The V and J genes are TRBV6-1 and TRBJ1-5, with D perhaps matching TRBD1 (6 bases). V was pared by 2 bases and J by 11 bases, with 13 bases between. Germline V gene sequence: CDR1 MNHNS, CDR2 SASEGT. This CDR3 has 13 residues. CDR3 amino acids: CASSERGLMTQHF. For the CDR3, the DNA is TGTGCCAGCAGTGAACGGGGGCTTATGACCCAGCATTTT.

This clone showed up just a few times. The chain joins TRBV15 to TRBJ1-4, with a tentative D call TRBD1 (5 bases). Germline V lookup: CDR1 LNHNV, CDR2 YYDKDF (reference sequence). This CDR3 has 14 residues. V was shortened by 8 bases and J by 6 bases, with 16 bases between the two germline ends. Here the CDR3 reads CATRPLGGDEKLFF. DNA for the CDR3: TGTGCCACCCGACCGCTCGGGGGAGATGAAAAACTGTTTTTT.

As DNA, the CDR3 is TGTGCCAGCAGTAACGACAGGGGTAATTCACCCCTCCACTTT. Translating it yields CASSNDRGNSPLHF. The chain couples TRBV6-5 to TRBJ1-6, with 8 bases fitting TRBD1. Germline V CDR1 and CDR2: MNHEY, SVGAGI. The V segment lost 5 bases and the J segment 6 bases; nucleotides outside the gene matches: 3. The CDR3 has 14 residues.

The chain has TRBV2 and TRBJ2-3; 8 bases match TRBD2. Germline V lookup: CDR1 SNHLY, CDR2 FYNNEI. The CDR3 covers 18 residues. Germline trimming cut 0 bases from V and 4 bases from J; bases unmatched to any gene: 12. The CDR3 sequence is CASSEALQAGLEADTQYF. Here the CDR3 DNA reads TGTGCCAGCAGTGAAGCGCTTCAGGCGGGACTAGAAGCAGATACGCAGTATTTT.

This chain uses TRBV7-9 with TRBJ2-1; D is unresolved. V was shortened by 5 bases and J by 4 bases, with 6 bases between the two germline ends. Germline lookup yields CDR1 SEHNR and CDR2 FQNEAQ (reference sequence). The CDR3 sequence is 12 residues long. The DNA for the CDR3 is TGTGCCAGCAGCCAAGAGTACAATGAGCAGTTCTTC. This gives the protein CASSQEYNEQFF.

The chain has TRBV27 and TRBJ2-7; D is perhaps TRBD2 (5 bases). This CDR3 is 14 amino acids long. In germline, CDR1 is MNHEY, CDR2 SMNVEV (reference sequence). V was trimmed by 6 bases and J by 4 bases, leaving 16 bases between them. CDR3 protein: CASSYPTEGYEQYF. The CDR3 nucleotides read TGTGCCAGCAGCTACCCGACCGAGGGTTACGAGCAGTACTTC.

The chain uses TRBV7-9 and TRBJ1-1, with D hard to call. CDR1 is SEHNR, CDR2 FQNEAQ, per germline (reference sequence). This CDR3 comprises 12 residues. Trimming removed 9 bases from V and 1 base from J, with 9 bases in between. The CDR3 DNA sequence: TGTGCCAGTGCTTTGGGGAACACTGAAGCTTTCTTT. This translates into CASALGNTEAFF.

This chain links TRBV10-3 with TRBJ1-1, with unresolved D. The CDR3 runs to 17 residues. Trimming took off 3 bases at V and 2 bases at J, with 19 bases between the two ends. CDR1 and CDR2 from the germline V gene are ENHRY and SYGVKD. As DNA, the CDR3 is TGTGCCATCAGTGATGCGGCGGGAGACCCACCTAACACTGAAGCTTTCTTT. Its translation: CAISDAAGDPPNTEAFF.

V gene TRBV29-1 combines with J gene TRBJ2-2; D is uncertain. The germline gives CDR1 SQVTM, CDR2 ANQGSEA. Between the trimmed V and J ends, which lost 5 bases and 1 base, there was a span of 8 bases. The CDR3 covers 13 residues. As DNA, the CDR3 is TGCAGCGTTTTCTGGGGGAACACCGGGGAGCTGTTTTTT. Translated: CSVFWGNTGELFF.

This rearrangement joins TRBV6-1 to TRBJ1-2, with a tentative D call TRBD1 (5 bases). V dropped 3 bases and J dropped 8 bases, with 19 bases sitting between them. The germline V gene encodes CDR1 MNHNS and CDR2 SASEGT. This CDR3 spans 15 amino acids. The CDR3: CASSDTGEGFWGYTF. The CDR3 nucleotides read TGTGCCAGCAGTGACACAGGAGAGGGATTTTGGGGCTACACCTTC.

This chain uses TRBV28 with TRBJ2-3; D ambiguous. The germline CDR1 and CDR2 sequences are MDHEN and SYDVKM. The CDR3 has 17 residues. The V gene lost 6 bases and the J gene lost 0 bases, with 19 bases spanning the gap. The CDR3 protein is CASSPMTLRLSTDTQYF. DNA of the CDR3: TGTGCCAGCAGCCCCATGACATTGCGGCTTAGCACAGATACGCAGTATTTT. The full variable domain, rest sourced from reference TRBV28 and TRBJ2-3, is DVKVTQSSRYLVKRTGEKVFLECVQDMDHENMFWYRQDPGLGLRLIYFSYDVKMKEKGDIPEGYSVSREKKERFSLILESASTNQTSMYLCASSPMTLRLSTDTQYFGPGTRLTVL.

This chain connects TRBV7-8 to TRBJ2-1; 10 bases are a match to TRBD2. The V segment lost 5 bases and the J segment 10 bases; nucleotides outside the gene matches: 8. CDR3 length equals 14 residues. Germline V gene lookup returns CDR1 SGHVS and CDR2 FQNEAQ. CDR3 in DNA: TGTGCCAGCAGCCGGGGACTAGCGCTCGAGGAGCAGTTCTTC. Translating it yields CASSRGLALEEQFF.

This chain connects TRBV29-1 to TRBJ1-2, with 7 nucleotides matching TRBD1. The J segment lost 7 bases and the V segment lost 6 bases, leaving 8 bases of the junction unmatched. CDR1 is SQVTM, CDR2 ANQGSEA, per germline. CDR3 length: 12 residues. DNA of the CDR3: TGCAGCGTCGTCGGACAGGAAGGTGGCTACACCTTC. Amino acid sequence: CSVVGQEGGYTF.

The chain has TRBV25-1 and TRBJ1-2; 8 bases agree with TRBD1. This CDR3 contains 14 residues. Germline-derived CDR1 and CDR2 are MGHDK and SYGVNS. Trimming removed 4 bases from V and 2 bases from J; junction bases left unmatched: 3. CDR3 sequence (DNA): TGTGCCAGCAGTGGACAGGGGAAGAACTATGGCTACACCTTC. It specifies CASSGQGKNYGYTF.

J is TRBJ2-1 and V is TRBV5-1; perhaps TRBD1 as D (6 bases). Germline V gene lookup returns CDR1 SGHRS and CDR2 YFSETQ. V shed 7 bases and J shed 3 bases, with 14 bases lying between them. The CDR3 covers 14 residues. Written as DNA, the CDR3 is TGCGCCAGCCGAGGAACGGGACACTACAATGAGCAGTTCTTC. Encoded protein: CASRGTGHYNEQFF.

CDR3 nucleotide sequence: TGTGCCAGCAGTCTTTTTCCGGCGGGAGAGAGGACAGATACGCAGTATTTT. The encoded protein is CASSLFPAGERTDTQYF. The chain links TRBV7-8 to TRBJ2-3; 7 nucleotides match TRBD2. This CDR3 is 17 amino acids long. V lost 6 bases and J lost 3; bases outside the gene matches: 15. Germline V CDR1 and CDR2: SGHVS, FQNEAQ.

The table lists this clone with a count of one. The J gene is TRBJ2-2, the V gene TRBV5-4; D gene uncertain. The CDR3 covers 12 residues. Per germline, CDR1 SGHNT and CDR2 YYREEE (reference sequence). With 3 bases removed from V and 5 bases from J, the gap between germline ends came to 5 bases. CDR3 in amino acids: CASSSSTGELFF. CDR3 coding DNA: TGTGCCAGCAGCTCAAGTACCGGGGAGCTGTTTTTT.

V and J are TRBV4-1 and TRBJ2-7, with D possibly matching TRBD1 (5 bases). Per the germline V gene, CDR1 is MGHRA and CDR2 is YSYEKL. V shed 4 bases and J shed 3 bases, with 19 bases lying between them. This CDR3 has 16 residues. The CDR3 nucleotides are TGCGCCAGCAGCCCTGCAAATATGGGCAGGGACTACGAGCAGTACTTC. Encoded protein: CASSPANMGRDYEQYF.

To note about this clone: The same CDR3 can be traced to other DNA sequences in this sample. The CDR3 is CSVAGSEQYF. The DNA for the CDR3 is TGCAGCGTTGCAGGGAGCGAGCAGTACTTC. The V call is TRBV29-1, the J call TRBJ2-7; D tentatively fits TRBD1 or TRBD2 (5 bases each). The CDR3 is 10 amino acids. Germline CDR1 reads SQVTM; CDR2 reads ANQGSEA. V gave up 4 bases and J gave up 6 bases, with 7 bases separating them.

This chain links TRBV4-1 with TRBJ1-1; D unclear. From germline, CDR1 is MGHRA and CDR2 YSYEKL. The V end was cut by 0 bases, the J end by 1 base, with 9 bases between. The CDR3 length is 15 residues. CDR3 sequence reads: CASSQDYTGNTEAFF. CDR3 coding DNA: TGCGCCAGCAGCCAAGATTATACCGGGAACACTGAAGCTTTCTTT.

The rearrangement links TRBV7-3 to TRBJ1-2, with D possibly matching TRBD1 (5 bases). CDR1 is SGHTA and CDR2 is FQGTGA in the germline V gene. The CDR3 runs 15 residues. V lost 5 bases and J 5 bases, leaving 18 bases between the germline ends. The CDR3 bases are TGTGCCAGCAGCGAATCCGGGACGGGAGTTTATGGCTACACCTTC. Translated: CASSESGTGVYGYTF. Together with reference TRBV7-3 and TRBJ1-2, the CDR3 gives the full variable domain: GAGVSQTPSNKVTEKGKYVELRCDPISGHTALYWYRQSLGQGPEFLIYFQGTGAADDSGLPNDRFFAVRPEGSVSTLKIQRTERGDSAVYLCASSESGTGVYGYTFGSGTRLTVV.

The chain carries TRBV14 and TRBJ2-7, with 10 bases that match TRBD2. CDR3 length equals 14 residues. Per the germline V gene, CDR1 is SGHDN and CDR2 is FVKESK. Trimming cost V 4 bases and J 2 bases; bases outside gene matches: 2. The CDR3 loop reads CASSPGLAAYEQYF. As DNA, the CDR3 is TGTGCCAGCAGCCCCGGACTAGCGGCCTACGAGCAGTACTTC. Full variable domain (missing parts from reference TRBV14 and TRBJ2-7): EAGVTQFPSHSVIEKGQTVTLRCDPISGHDNLYWYRRVMGKEIKFLLHFVKESKQDESGMPNNRFLAERTGGTYSTLKVQPAELEDSGVYFCASSPGLAAYEQYFGPGTRLTVT.

This clone has a handful of counts. The rearrangement links TRBV4-2 to TRBJ1-2; D unclear. This CDR3 contains 15 residues. The V end lost 2 bases, the J end lost 0 bases, and 10 bases lay between the germline ends. Germline V CDR1 and CDR2: LGHNA, YNFKEQ. The DNA for the CDR3 is TGTGCCAGCAGCCAATCCACTGGGACTAACTATGGCTACACCTTC. Its translation is CASSQSTGTNYGYTF.